The 7 T cell receptor beta chains below were found in one sample sequenced in a study of cytomegalovirus exposure and HLA in healthy donors. Primers included in the PCR were 60 Vbeta and 13 Jbeta primers. The data were produced by immunoSEQ multiplex PCR, yet TCRdb's version contains in-frame clones alone and is incomplete. The data contain about 200,000 clones, about 12% of them singletons. The sample comprised PBMCs. Source of these receptors: a man over 45 in good health and CMV-seropositive.

This chain uses TRBV30 with TRBJ1-5; no firm D call. V was clipped by 5 bases and J by 0 bases, with 14 bases between them. CDR3 size: 15 residues. The germline CDR1 and CDR2 sequences are GTSNPN and SVGIG (reference sequence). CDR3 coding DNA: TGTGCCTGGGGCCCCGGGAAGTCTAGCAATCAGCCCCAGCATTTT. Translating gives CAWGPGKSSNQPQHF.

There are a few counts of this clone. The chain couples TRBV9 to TRBJ2-1, with a weak D call TRBD1 (6 bases). Germline assignment: CDR1 SGDLS and CDR2 YYNGEE. V shed 0 bases and J shed 6 bases, with 13 bases lying between them. The CDR3 spans 15 residues. This chain's CDR3 is CASSVGQGNPNEQFF. In DNA form, the CDR3 reads TGTGCCAGCAGCGTAGGGCAGGGGAACCCCAATGAGCAGTTCTTC. The whole variable domain, remainder taken from reference TRBV9 and TRBJ2-1, is DSGVTQTPKHLITATGQRVTLRCSPRSGDLSVYWYQQSLDQGLQFLIQYYNGEERAKGNILERFSAQQFPDLHSELNLSSLELGDSALYFCASSVGQGNPNEQFFGPGTRLTVL.

This clone was picked up a small number of times. The J gene is TRBJ2-3, the V gene TRBV6-6, with 12 bases that match TRBD1. V dropped 8 bases and J dropped 1; count of bases not matched to a gene: 4. CDR3 length: 15 residues. Looked up from germline, CDR1 is MNHNY and CDR2 is SVGAGI (reference sequence). CDR3 in DNA: TGTGCCAGCTCCGGGACAGGGGGCGGCACAGATACGCAGTATTTT. It codes for CASSGTGGGTDTQYF.

The genes are TRBV7-3 and TRBJ2-3, with 10 bases identical to TRBD2. The ends lost 2 bases at V and 8 bases at J; junction bases unmatched: 10. This CDR3 region has 16 residues. Germline assignment: CDR1 SGHTA and CDR2 FQGTGA. CDR3 residues: CASSLALAGDQGTQYF. CDR3 DNA: TGTGCCAGCAGCTTAGCCCTAGCGGGGGACCAAGGTACGCAGTATTTT. The full variable domain, completed using reference TRBV7-3 and TRBJ2-3, is GAGVSQTPSNKVTEKGKYVELRCDPISGHTALYWYRQSLGQGPEFLIYFQGTGAADDSGLPNDRFFAVRPEGSVSTLKIQRTERGDSAVYLCASSLALAGDQGTQYFGPGTRLTVL.

This clone was seen more than once but under ten times. CDR3 amino acids: CASRGTGDTGELFF. The CDR3 nucleotides are TGTGCCAGCAGGGGGACAGGGGACACCGGGGAGCTGTTTTTT. The chain couples TRBV6-6 to TRBJ2-2; 10 positions agree with TRBD1. The CDR3 has 14 amino acids. Germline CDR1 and CDR2: MNHNY and SVGAGI (reference sequence). Trimming removed 6 bases from V and 3 bases from J; junction bases left unmatched: 1.

This clone was counted only a few times. The chain uses TRBV11-2 and TRBJ1-2; D is perhaps TRBD1 (6 bases). The CDR3 spans 13 residues. From germline, CDR1 is SGHAT and CDR2 FQNNGV. V was cut by 5 bases and J by 4 bases, with 11 bases left in between. The CDR3 DNA is TGTGCCAGCAGCCCTACAGGGCTCTATGGCTACACCTTC. Protein sequence: CASSPTGLYGYTF.

This clone turned up a few times. This chain joins TRBV6-5 and TRBJ2-5; TRBD2 matches at 8 bases. The CDR3 runs 15 residues. Trimming at V came to 0 bases and at J to 4 bases, leaving 4 bases not matched to a gene. CDR1 MNHEY and CDR2 SVGAGI come from the germline V gene. The CDR3 DNA follows: TGTGCCAGCAGTTACTCCCGGACTAGCCGAGAGACCCAGTACTTC. The encoded protein is CASSYSRTSRETQYF.